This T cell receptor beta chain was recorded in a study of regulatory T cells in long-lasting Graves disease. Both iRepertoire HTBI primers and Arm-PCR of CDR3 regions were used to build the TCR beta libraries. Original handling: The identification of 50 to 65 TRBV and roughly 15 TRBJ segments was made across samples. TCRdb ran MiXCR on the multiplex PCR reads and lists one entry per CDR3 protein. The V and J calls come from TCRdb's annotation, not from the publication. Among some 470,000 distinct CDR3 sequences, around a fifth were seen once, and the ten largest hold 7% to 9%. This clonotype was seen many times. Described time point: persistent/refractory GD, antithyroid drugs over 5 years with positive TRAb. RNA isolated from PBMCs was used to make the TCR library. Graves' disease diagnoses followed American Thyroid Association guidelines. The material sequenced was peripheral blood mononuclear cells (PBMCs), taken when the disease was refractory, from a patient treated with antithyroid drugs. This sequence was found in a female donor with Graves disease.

CDR3 residues: CASSLSEAFF. CDR3 DNA: TGTGCCAGCAGCCTAAGTGAAGCTTTCTTT. The rearrangement links TRBV2 to TRBJ1-1; D uncertain. The V gene lost 6 bases and the J gene lost 7 bases, with 6 bases spanning the gap. The germline V gene has CDR1 SNHLY and CDR2 FYNNEI. CDR3 length equals 10 residues.